The 21 T cell receptor beta chains below all came from one sample that was sequenced in a study of T-cell memory formation after mild COVID-19 (dated by TCRdb to the early 2020s). The receptor library was made with 5' RACE. Sequencing took place on an Illumina NovaSeq 6000. TCRdb ran its own pipeline on the public reads, namely fastp trimming at Q25 and MiXCR clone calling, and kept in-frame beta chains. CDR3 protein duplicates are merged, each entry listing the most common genes and DNA. For this sample the table gives 140,000 to 150,000 distinct CDR3 sequences, of which around 27% were detected only once. The ten largest clones represent approximately 25% of the sample. Sequenced material: PBMCs or a T cell subset sorted from them (not recorded which). These receptors were collected from an adult woman who had mild COVID-19 (a few samples of this study predate the infection). The sample titles of this study are shuffled in the database, so cell type and time point are left out; the donor was told from shared clones.

The rearrangement joins TRBV5-1 to TRBJ2-5; TRBD2 agrees at 7 bases. The CDR3 totals 14 residues. The V gene's germline CDR1 is SGHRS and CDR2 YFSETQ. The V segment lost 5 bases and the J segment 2 bases; nucleotides outside the gene matches: 6. The CDR3 protein is CASRGSGYQETQYF. The CDR3 DNA reads TGCGCCAGCAGAGGTAGCGGGTATCAAGAGACCCAGTACTTC.

V and J are TRBV29-1 and TRBJ1-1; 7 bases are shared with TRBD1. The CDR3 is 16 residues long. Per the germline V gene, CDR1 is SQVTM and CDR2 is ANQGSEA. The V segment lost 3 bases and the J segment 2 bases; nucleotides outside the gene matches: 12. The CDR3 bases are TGCAGCGTTGACACACCCCGGGACAGAGCTAACACTGAAGCTTTCTTT. The encoded protein is CSVDTPRDRANTEAFF.

This clonotype was counted a few times. One end of the junction does not line up with germline, which may come from a read error. The gene calls are TRBV6-5 and TRBJ2-3, with D uncertain. CDR3 size: 17 residues. Germline V gene data show CDR1 as MNHEY and CDR2 as SVGAGI. The CDR3 sequence: CASSDSQEASFTDTQYF. As DNA, the CDR3 is TGTGCCAGCAGTGACTCCCAAGAAGCCTCGTTCACAGATACGCAGTATTTT.

J is TRBJ2-5 and V is TRBV6-1; D might be TRBD1 or TRBD2, each matching 7 bases. Germline V CDR1 and CDR2: MNHNS, SASEGT. With 3 bases removed from V and 5 bases from J, the gap between germline ends came to 13 bases. The CDR3 is made up of 14 amino acids. DNA of the CDR3: TGTGCCAGCAGTGAGGCAGGGGGGGCGGAGACCCAGTACTTC. Translated: CASSEAGGAETQYF.

The chain recombines TRBV7-8 with TRBJ1-1; 7 bases are a match to TRBD1. Germline values: CDR1 SGHVS, CDR2 FQNEAQ. Trimming removed 5 bases from V and 0 bases from J; junction bases left unmatched: 3. The CDR3 extends over 14 amino acids. The CDR3 protein is CASSMGQLNTEAFF. The CDR3 DNA reads TGTGCCAGCAGCATGGGACAGTTGAACACTGAAGCTTTCTTT.

The table lists this clonotype with a few counts. This chain links TRBV11-2 with TRBJ2-1, with 8 bases aligning to TRBD2. CDR1 and CDR2 from the germline V gene are SGHAT and FQNNGV. This CDR3 has 15 residues. V shed 1 base, J shed 3 bases, and the junction held 2 bases outside the gene matches. In DNA, the CDR3 is TGTGCCAGCAGCTTAGCGGGAGGGGGCTACAATGAGCAGTTCTTC. Its protein is CASSLAGGGYNEQFF.

The chain uses TRBV5-8 and TRBJ1-1; 9 nucleotides align to TRBD1. This CDR3 contains 13 residues. Germline V gene lookup returns CDR1 SGHTS and CDR2 YDEGEE. The junction had 2 bases not matched to a gene; V was cut back by 3 bases and J by 5 bases. Here the CDR3 reads CASSWDRATEAFF. The CDR3 DNA is TGTGCCAGCAGCTGGGACAGGGCAACTGAAGCTTTCTTT.

The genes are TRBV7-3 and TRBJ1-1; 7 nucleotides align to TRBD1. Trimming cost V 5 bases and J 0 bases; bases outside gene matches: 6. This CDR3 region has 15 residues. CDR1 SGHTA and CDR2 FQGTGA come from the germline V gene. The CDR3 DNA follows: TGTGCCAGCAGCGCACGGACAGGTATGAACACTGAAGCTTTCTTT. Encoded protein: CASSARTGMNTEAFF.

As regards this clonotype: It may be a read error: a sequence one base away is much more abundant. CDR3 sequence: CAWRINRGYGGNTIYF. CDR3 DNA sequence: TGTGCCTGGAGGATCAACAGGGGATATGGTGGAAACACCATATATTTT. V gene TRBV30 combines with J gene TRBJ1-3, with 7 bases that match TRBD1. The CDR3 is made up of 16 amino acids. The J segment lost 3 bases and the V segment lost 3 bases, leaving 11 bases of the junction unmatched. The germline V gene has CDR1 GTSNPN and CDR2 SVGIG (reference sequence).

DNA of the CDR3: TGTGCCAGCTCACATCAGGATTACGAGCAGTACTTC. Translation: CASSHQDYEQYF. The chain combines TRBV18 with TRBJ2-7; D call uncertain. The CDR3 is 12 amino acids. Germline V lookup: CDR1 KGHSH, CDR2 LQKENI. The V end lost 4 bases, the J end lost 4 bases, and 8 bases lay between the germline ends.

There are a few counts of this clonotype. This chain links TRBV20-1 with TRBJ1-2; TRBD1 might be the D (5 bases). Germline assignment: CDR1 DFQATT and CDR2 SNEGSKA (reference sequence). The CDR3 sequence is 12 residues long. The CDR3 sequence is CRGLLAGYGYTF. Here the CDR3 DNA reads TGCAGGGGCTTGTTGGCAGGGTATGGCTACACCTTC.

Many counts were recorded for this clonotype. The rearrangement joins TRBV11-1 to TRBJ2-1; D is unresolved. Germline values: CDR1 SGHAT, CDR2 FQDESV (reference sequence). The CDR3 has 14 amino acids. Deletions cut 4 bases from V and 4 bases from J, with 11 bases between. CDR3 nucleotide sequence: TGTGCCAGCAGCTCGGGCGGCGAATACAATGAGCAGTTCTTC. This translates into CASSSGGEYNEQFF.

This clonotype was counted only a few times. The rearrangement joins TRBV6-6 to TRBJ2-3; D uncertain. The CDR3 totals 15 residues. Trimming pared 4 bases from V and 2 bases from J, leaving 13 bases between. Per the germline V gene, CDR1 is MNHNY and CDR2 is SVGAGI (reference sequence). DNA of the CDR3: TGTGCCAGCAGTTCCCTCCCGGGTTTCACAGATACGCAGTATTTT. Its translation is CASSSLPGFTDTQYF.

V gene TRBV9 combines with J gene TRBJ2-2; 13 nucleotides agree with TRBD2. This CDR3 contains 16 residues. Germline CDR1 is SGDLS and CDR2 is YYNGEE. Trimming removed 4 bases from V and 5 bases from J; junction bases left unmatched: 5. Here the CDR3 DNA reads TGTGCCAGCAGCCCCACTAGCGGGAGGGAGACCGGGGAGCTGTTTTTT. Encoded protein: CASSPTSGRETGELFF. The full variable domain, with the rest looked up from reference TRBV9 and TRBJ2-2, is DSGVTQTPKHLITATGQRVTLRCSPRSGDLSVYWYQQSLDQGLQFLIQYYNGEERAKGNILERFSAQQFPDLHSELNLSSLELGDSALYFCASSPTSGRETGELFFGEGSRLTVL.

The chain has TRBV7-2 and TRBJ2-1; 9 positions agree with TRBD2. The germline gives CDR1 SGHTA, CDR2 FQGNSA. V shed 1 base and J 4 bases; nucleotides not matched to a gene: 5. The CDR3 is 16 amino acids. CDR3 nucleotide sequence: TGTGCCAGCAGCTTAGAGTGGGCGGGAGGGTACAATGAGCAGTTCTTC. Residues: CASSLEWAGGYNEQFF. The full variable domain, in which reference TRBV7-2 and TRBJ2-1 provide the parts outside the CDR3, is GAGVSQSPSNKVTEKGKDVELRCDPISGHTALYWYRQSLGQGLEFLIYFQGNSAPDKSGLPSDRFSAERTGGSVSTLTIQRTQQEDSAVYLCASSLEWAGGYNEQFFGPGTRLTVL.

The V call is TRBV6-2 or TRBV6-3, the J call TRBJ2-7; D might be TRBD1 or TRBD2, each matching 5 bases. Trimming stripped 5 bases from V and 7 bases from J, with 18 bases between. The CDR3 contains 14 residues. Germline V gene sequence: CDR1 MNHEY, CDR2 SVGEGT. This chain's CDR3 is CASSAGTAPEEQYF. In DNA, the CDR3 is TGTGCCAGCAGTGCCGGGACGGCCCCAGAAGAGCAGTACTTC.

There are a few counts of this clonotype. This chain joins TRBV12-3 or TRBV12-4 and TRBJ2-5, with D perhaps assigned TRBD1 or TRBD2 (5 bases each). This CDR3 region has 13 residues. The V end was cut by 5 bases, the J end by 7 bases, with 14 bases between. This chain's CDR3 is CASSSGGAGTQYF. In nucleotides, the CDR3 is TGTGCCAGCAGTAGTGGGGGTGCGGGGACCCAGTACTTC.

CDR3 nucleotide sequence: TGTGCCAGGGAGTCTGGGACTAGCCAAAACAATGAGCAGTTCTTC. Amino acids: CARESGTSQNNEQFF. J is TRBJ2-1 and V is TRBV9, with 9 nucleotides matching TRBD2. CDR1 SGDLS and CDR2 YYNGEE come from the germline V gene. V was clipped by 8 bases and J by 5 bases; unmatched bases: 11. The CDR3 has 15 amino acids.

The V and J genes are TRBV20-1 and TRBJ1-1, with D uncertain. CDR1 and CDR2 from the germline V gene are DFQATT and SNEGSKA (reference sequence). Trimming removed 7 bases at V and 0 bases at J, with 6 bases between. The CDR3 consists of 11 residues. The CDR3 is CSGSMNTEAFF. The CDR3 DNA follows: TGCAGTGGCAGTATGAACACTGAAGCTTTCTTT.

J is TRBJ2-3 and V is TRBV7-9; TRBD2 agrees at 9 bases. CDR1 is SEHNR and CDR2 is FQNEAQ in the germline V gene (reference sequence). V shed 5 bases, J shed 4 bases, and the junction held 10 bases outside the gene matches. This CDR3 comprises 16 residues. The CDR3 DNA sequence: TGTGCCAGCAGCCAAGGTAGCGGGAGTCTCGCAGATACGCAGTATTTT. This codes for CASSQGSGSLADTQYF. The variable domain in full, with the rest retrieved from reference TRBV7-9 and TRBJ2-3, is DTGVSQNPRHKITKRGQNVTFRCDPISEHNRLYWYRQTLGQGPEFLTYFQNEAQLEKSRLLSDRFSAERPKGSFSTLEIQRTEQGDSAMYLCASSQGSGSLADTQYFGPGTRLTVL.

The J gene is TRBJ1-2, the V gene TRBV13; D uncertain. The CDR3 extends over 16 amino acids. From germline, CDR1 is PRHDT and CDR2 FYEKMQ (reference sequence). Trimming took off 0 bases at V and 2 bases at J, with 13 bases between the two ends. For the CDR3, the DNA is TGTGCCAGCAGCTTAGGCCGGCACACAGTAAACTATGGCTACACCTTC. It translates to CASSLGRHTVNYGYTF.